These 30 T cell receptor beta chains came from one sample sequenced in a study of blood T cells in healthy people across ages. Using a J-beta primer mix together with a sample-barcoded 5' primer, a second PCR was run for about 6 to 12 cycles. TCRdb reprocessed the 5' RACE reads via MiXCR and lists one record per CDR3 protein. The sample carries 650,000 to 1,000,000 distinct CDR3 sequences, more than 35% recorded once. Sequencing was performed on blood. These receptors came from a man older than 75 in good health.

This chain uses TRBV7-6 with TRBJ2-3; D is uncertain. The germline V gene encodes CDR1 SGHVS and CDR2 FNYEAQ. V was clipped by 8 bases and J by 11 bases, with 20 bases between them. The CDR3 has 13 amino acids. CDR3 amino acids: CASARPAVFGQYF. Written as DNA, the CDR3 is TGTGCCAGCGCCCGCCCTGCGGTTTTTGGGCAGTATTTT.

The V gene is TRBV9, the J gene TRBJ2-2; 8 nucleotides line up with TRBD2. The germline CDR1 and CDR2 sequences are SGDLS and YYNGEE. The ends lost 0 bases at V and 4 bases at J; junction bases unmatched: 2. The CDR3 sequence is 15 residues long. For the CDR3, the DNA is TGTGCCAGCAGCGTAGAACTAGCGGCCACCGGGGAGCTGTTTTTT. This gives the protein CASSVELAATGELFF. Looking up the rest from reference TRBV9 and TRBJ2-2 gives the full variable domain: DSGVTQTPKHLITATGQRVTLRCSPRSGDLSVYWYQQSLDQGLQFLIQYYNGEERAKGNILERFSAQQFPDLHSELNLSSLELGDSALYFCASSVELAATGELFFGEGSRLTVL.

This clonotype was seen a handful of times. The chain uses TRBV4-2 and TRBJ2-6; no definite D call. The CDR3 has 16 residues. Per germline, CDR1 LGHNA and CDR2 YNFKEQ. The ends were cut back, 1 base at V and 4 bases at J, with 11 bases in the middle. The CDR3 protein is CASSQVSGSGANVLTF. The CDR3 nucleotides are TGTGCCAGCAGCCAAGTCTCGGGCTCCGGGGCCAACGTCCTGACTTTC.

The chain joins TRBV29-1 to TRBJ2-7, with 7 positions matching TRBD2. Germline values: CDR1 SQVTM, CDR2 ANQGSEA. V trimming: 1 base; J trimming: 6 bases; junction bases outside the gene matches: 6. The CDR3 consists of 13 residues. The CDR3 sequence: CSVEATGGFEQYF. CDR3 coding DNA: TGCAGCGTTGAAGCTACGGGAGGCTTCGAGCAGTACTTC.

The chain joins TRBV9 to TRBJ2-5; D call uncertain. The end of the DNA is better explained by TRBJ2-7, so the J call may be wrong. Germline values: CDR1 SGDLS, CDR2 YYNGEE. The CDR3 loop spans 15 amino acids. As DNA, the CDR3 is TGTGCCAGCAGCGTAGCCCCCTCCTTCGGCTCCGAGCAGTACTTC. Translated: CASSVAPSFGSEQYF.

The V and J genes are TRBV5-1 and TRBJ1-1; D unclear. Germline assignment: CDR1 SGHRS and CDR2 YFSETQ. Trimming removed 5 bases at V and 5 bases at J, with 13 bases between. This CDR3 has 13 amino acids. The CDR3 protein is CASRELQGTEAFF. In nucleotides, the CDR3 is TGCGCCAGCAGGGAACTTCAAGGAACTGAAGCTTTCTTT.

This clonotype was observed a few times. The chain couples TRBV6-5 to TRBJ2-5; 9 nucleotides align to TRBD1. The CDR3 has 15 amino acids. The V and J ends lost 6 bases and 6 bases, in that order; junction bases with no gene match: 11. In germline, CDR1 is MNHEY, CDR2 SVGAGI. This CDR3 is CASSLNRDREQTQYF. CDR3 sequence (DNA): TGTGCCAGCAGCCTAAACCGGGACAGGGAACAGACCCAGTACTTC.

The sample holds a few counts of this clonotype. This sequence joins TRBV11-1 and TRBJ1-5; maybe TRBD1 (5 bases). The CDR3 totals 16 residues. The V end lost 8 bases, the J end lost 4 bases, and 21 bases lay between the germline ends. Germline V lookup: CDR1 SGHAT, CDR2 FQDESV (reference sequence). Written as DNA, the CDR3 is TGTGCCAGCTGTTTGCGGGGCCCAAAACTTAATCAGCCCCAGCATTTT. Translating gives CASCLRGPKLNQPQHF.

For this clonotype: A junction boundary mismatches the germline segment, possibly from a read error. The chain links TRBV7-6 to TRBJ1-2, with D unclear. Germline V gene sequence: CDR1 SGHVS, CDR2 FNYEAQ. This CDR3 region has 13 residues. Written as DNA, the CDR3 is TGTGCCAGCAGCGTAGCTTCCAGTTATGGCTACACCTTC. This gives the protein CASSVASSYGYTF.

The rearrangement joins TRBV11-1 to TRBJ2-6; 7 bases match TRBD1. Germline V gives CDR1 SGHAT, CDR2 FQDESV (reference sequence). The CDR3 spans 18 residues. The V gene end was trimmed by 4 bases and the J gene end by 1 base; junction bases not matched to a gene: 10. The CDR3 DNA follows: TGTGCCAGCAGCTATAGACAGGGATGGAATTCTGGGGCCAACGTCCTGACTTTC. This sequence encodes CASSYRQGWNSGANVLTF.

This clonotype came up a few times. The chain is built from TRBV6-1 and TRBJ1-5; D gene uncertain. Trimming stripped 3 bases from V and 5 bases from J, with 8 bases between. CDR1 and CDR2 from the germline V gene are MNHNS and SASEGT. There are 13 residues in the CDR3. The chain's CDR3 is CASSEERDQPQHF. DNA of the CDR3: TGTGCCAGCAGTGAGGAAAGGGATCAGCCCCAGCATTTT.

This clonotype was detected only a few times. The rearrangement links TRBV28 to TRBJ2-1, with TRBD2 identical over 15 bases. The V gene end was trimmed by 6 bases and the J gene end by 7 bases; junction bases not matched to a gene: 4. The length of the CDR3 is 15 residues. CDR1 is MDHEN and CDR2 is SYDVKM in the germline V gene. The CDR3 DNA sequence: TGTGCCAGCAGGGAGGGACTAGCGGGAGGTAATGAGCAGTTCTTC. Amino acids: CASREGLAGGNEQFF. Using reference TRBV28 and TRBJ2-1 for the parts outside the CDR3, the full variable domain is DVKVTQSSRYLVKRTGEKVFLECVQDMDHENMFWYRQDPGLGLRLIYFSYDVKMKEKGDIPEGYSVSREKKERFSLILESASTNQTSMYLCASREGLAGGNEQFFGPGTRLTVL.

This clonotype showed up many times. This chain joins TRBV28 and TRBJ2-1; 9 nucleotides match TRBD1. The J segment lost 9 bases and the V segment lost 6 bases, leaving 6 bases of the junction unmatched. Germline CDR1 is MDHEN and CDR2 is SYDVKM. The CDR3 has 13 amino acids. The CDR3 region is CASRGTGTVEQFF. The CDR3 DNA reads as TGTGCCAGCAGGGGGACAGGGACAGTTGAGCAGTTCTTC.

In this sample, this clonotype turned up many times. Here the CDR3 reads CATREGRDTGELFF. For the CDR3, the DNA is TGTGCCACCAGGGAAGGACGGGACACCGGGGAGCTGTTTTTT. The rearrangement links TRBV15 to TRBJ2-2; D ambiguous. Germline loops: CDR1 LNHNV, CDR2 YYDKDF (reference sequence). Trimming took off 6 bases at V and 3 bases at J, with 11 bases between the two ends. This CDR3 spans 14 amino acids.

V gene TRBV25-1 combines with J gene TRBJ1-6; D is undetermined. The germline V gene encodes CDR1 MGHDK and CDR2 SYGVNS. This CDR3 region has 14 residues. Trimming left V 5 bases short and J 7 bases short, with 12 bases between. CDR3 amino acids: CASSWVAINSPLHF. Written as DNA, the CDR3 is TGTGCCAGCAGTTGGGTAGCTATCAATTCACCCCTCCACTTT.

For the CDR3, the DNA is TGTGCCAGCAGTTACGACCTTTATAATTCACCCCTCCACTTT. Protein: CASSYDLYNSPLHF. The gene calls are TRBV25-1 and TRBJ1-6; no reliable D call. There are 14 residues in the CDR3. Germline V gene sequence: CDR1 MGHDK, CDR2 SYGVNS. The germline V and J ends were trimmed by 5 bases and 4 bases, with 9 bases remaining between them.

The chain employs TRBV27 and TRBJ1-5; D remains unclear. The length of the CDR3 is 13 residues. Deletions cut 1 base from V and 6 bases from J, with 7 bases between. Germline V gene sequence: CDR1 MNHEY, CDR2 SMNVEV (reference sequence). The CDR3 DNA is TGTGCCAGCAGTTTATACTGGGGTCAGCCCCAGCATTTT. This encodes CASSLYWGQPQHF.

This clonotype was detected a few times. V and J are TRBV24-1 and TRBJ2-5, with D possibly matching TRBD2 (8 bases). V was pared by 9 bases and J by 5 bases, with 18 bases between. The CDR3 is 14 amino acids. The germline gives CDR1 KGHDR, CDR2 SFDVKD. The CDR3: CATHSGTAEETQYF. Here the CDR3 DNA reads TGTGCCACCCATAGCGGGACAGCTGAGGAGACCCAGTACTTC.

There are a few counts of this clonotype. J is TRBJ1-5 and V is TRBV7-3; 10 positions agree with TRBD1. The CDR3 runs 13 residues. CDR1 is SGHTA, CDR2 FQGTGA, per germline. The V segment lost 4 bases and the J segment 8 bases; nucleotides outside the gene matches: 2. The CDR3 region is CASSWTGGEPQHF. In DNA, the CDR3 is TGTGCCAGCAGCTGGACAGGGGGTGAGCCCCAGCATTTT.

This clonotype came up many times. A much larger clone sits a single nucleotide away, making a read error possible. V and J are TRBV29-1 and TRBJ2-5, with D possibly being TRBD1 or TRBD2 (5 bases each). V was clipped by 2 bases and J by 4 bases, with 11 bases between them. The germline CDR1 and CDR2 sequences are SQVTM and ANQGSEA. The CDR3 extends over 13 amino acids. CDR3 loop: CSVERGVGETQYF. CDR3 coding DNA: TGCAGCGTTGAAAGAGGGGTGGGAGAGACCCAGTACTTC.

V is TRBV24-1 and J is TRBJ2-3, with D perhaps TRBD1 (6 bases). CDR3 length equals 14 residues. V dropped 9 bases and J dropped 3 bases, with 15 bases sitting between them. The germline gives CDR1 KGHDR, CDR2 SFDVKD. The CDR3 nucleotides are TGTGCCACCCAACAGGGATGGGGGACAGATACGCAGTATTTT. Translation gives CATQQGWGTDTQYF.

The chain links TRBV12-3 or TRBV12-4 to TRBJ1-5; D remains ambiguous. This CDR3 has 16 residues. V was trimmed by 6 bases and J by 3 bases, leaving 18 bases between them. CDR3 in DNA: TGTGCCAGCAGCCGAAGCCCGGGCCAAACCAATCAGCCCCAGCATTTT. Translated, it gives CASSRSPGQTNQPQHF.

This clonotype was seen many times. A much larger clone is a single base away; this may be a read error. The CDR3 DNA follows: TGTGCCAGCAGTGAAGGGCCGTTGGCCGGGACTAAGCAGTACTTC. Protein: CASSEGPLAGTKQYF. The chain couples TRBV2 to TRBJ2-5, with TRBD2 matching over 7 bases. CDR3 length equals 15 residues. Germline assignment: CDR1 SNHLY and CDR2 FYNNEI. Trimming cost V 1 base and J 11 bases; bases outside gene matches: 13.

This rearrangement joins TRBV20-1 to TRBJ2-3; D possibly corresponds to TRBD2 (6 bases). Germline values: CDR1 DFQATT, CDR2 SNEGSKA (reference sequence). This CDR3 comprises 16 residues. V dropped 0 bases and J dropped 4 bases, with 17 bases sitting between them. CDR3 residues: CSARDPLGGIADTQYF. CDR3 in DNA: TGCAGTGCTAGAGACCCCCTTGGGGGGATAGCAGATACGCAGTATTTT.

The chain uses TRBV3-1 and TRBJ2-5; 9 bases fit TRBD2. With 0 bases clipped from V and 11 bases from J, the junction kept 19 bases outside the gene matches. The length of the CDR3 is 18 residues. Germline V gene sequence: CDR1 LGHDT, CDR2 YNNKEL (reference sequence). Here the CDR3 reads CASSQDRRTSEKYNEQYF. The CDR3, as DNA: TGTGCCAGCAGCCAAGATCGTCGGACTAGCGAGAAATACAATGAGCAGTACTTC.

There are many counts of this clonotype. The gene calls are TRBV9 and TRBJ2-3, with a weak D call TRBD2 (5 bases). The germline V and J ends were trimmed by 4 bases and 3 bases, with 15 bases remaining between them. From germline, CDR1 is SGDLS and CDR2 YYNGEE. The CDR3 contains 15 residues. DNA for the CDR3: TGTGCCAGCAGCTCACCATTAGGAGGAACAGATACGCAGTATTTT. This codes for CASSSPLGGTDTQYF.

The chain is built from TRBV7-9 and TRBJ2-5, with 9 bases fitting TRBD1. The J call may be wrong; the DNA end is better matched by TRBJ2-1. Germline lookup yields CDR1 SEHNR and CDR2 FQNEAQ (reference sequence). The CDR3 is made up of 15 amino acids. This chain's CDR3 is CASSRRDRAQETQFF. The CDR3 nucleotides are TGTGCCAGCAGCCGGAGGGACAGGGCGCAAGAGACCCAGTTCTTC.

The rearrangement links TRBV4-2 to TRBJ2-1; D is ambiguous. Per germline, CDR1 LGHNA and CDR2 YNFKEQ. V gave up 4 bases and J gave up 6 bases, with 16 bases separating them. CDR3 length: 15 amino acids. The CDR3 protein is CASSLVLSRSNEQFF. The CDR3 nucleotides are TGTGCCAGCAGCCTTGTACTTAGCAGGTCCAATGAGCAGTTCTTC.

The chain uses TRBV4-3 and TRBJ2-3, with a weak D call TRBD2 (5 bases). V shed 1 base and J shed 0 bases, with 14 bases lying between them. This CDR3 region has 17 residues. Germline V CDR1 and CDR2: LGHNA, YSLEER. CDR3 loop: CASSQVWKGASTDTQYF. The CDR3 bases are TGCGCCAGCAGCCAAGTGTGGAAGGGAGCTAGCACAGATACGCAGTATTTT.

This clonotype was recorded once. The rearrangement uses TRBV5-1 and TRBJ2-7; no firm D call. This CDR3 contains 14 residues. Germline CDR1 reads SGHRS; CDR2 reads YFSETQ. Trimming removed 4 bases at V and 7 bases at J, with 18 bases between. The CDR3 loop is CASSLTSTYNEQYF. CDR3 coding DNA: TGCGCCAGCAGCCTGACAAGTACCTACAATGAGCAGTACTTC.